Presented here are 14 T cell receptor beta chains from one specimen sequenced in a study of T-cell reconstitution after alpha-beta-depleted transplantation in children (dated by TCRdb to about 2016). Library method: PCR. Sequenced on an Illumina HiSeq 2500. To normalize quantification of the TCRbeta repertoire, the TCR libraries were built with molecular barcoding that relied on unique molecular identifiers. The public reads were quality trimmed at Q25 with fastp and then assembled into clones with MiXCR by TCRdb, keeping productive beta chains. Each CDR3 protein appears once, grouped with its most common genes and DNA. The sample records 500,000 to 600,000 distinct CDR3 sequences, about 33% of which are singletons. The ten most abundant clones make up more than 2% of the sample. The sample here was PBMCs from the stem cell graft donor, taken from the stem cell graft. These TCRs come from a human donor who donated a stem cell graft to a child with aplastic anemia.

The chain recombines TRBV7-2 with TRBJ1-5; no firm D call. In germline, CDR1 is SGHTA, CDR2 FQGNSA. The CDR3 totals 14 residues. With 5 bases removed from V and 2 bases from J, the gap between germline ends came to 10 bases. CDR3 nucleotide sequence: TGTGCCAGCAGCCCTGAGTCGGGCAATCAGCCCCAGCATTTT. Amino acids: CASSPESGNQPQHF.

This clonotype was picked up a small number of times. This rearrangement joins TRBV28 to TRBJ1-1; D uncertain. The V gene lost 4 bases and the J gene lost 6 bases, with 6 bases spanning the gap. In germline, CDR1 is MDHEN, CDR2 SYDVKM. The CDR3 extends over 11 amino acids. CDR3 DNA sequence: TGTGCCAGCAGTTCCCTCCCTGAAGCTTTCTTT. Translating it yields CASSSLPEAFF.

The table lists this clonotype with many counts. V is TRBV7-9 and J is TRBJ1-1, with 10 bases matching TRBD1. V shed 3 bases, J shed 4 bases, and the junction held 5 bases outside the gene matches. The CDR3 length is 15 residues. In germline, CDR1 is SEHNR, CDR2 FQNEAQ (reference sequence). The CDR3 loop is CASSFSGTGATEAFF. As DNA, the CDR3 is TGTGCCAGCAGCTTCTCCGGGACAGGGGCCACTGAAGCTTTCTTT.

This chain joins TRBV29-1 and TRBJ2-1, with 7 positions matching TRBD2. The V gene's germline CDR1 is SQVTM and CDR2 ANQGSEA. The CDR3 loop spans 14 amino acids. The trim removed 4 bases at V and 3 bases at J, leaving 6 bases unmatched. CDR3 nucleotide sequence: TGCAGCGTTGTTGGGGAGGGCCACTACAATGAGCAGTTCTTC. Protein product: CSVVGEGHYNEQFF.

The gene calls are TRBV12-3 or TRBV12-4 and TRBJ2-1, with D tentatively TRBD1 (6 bases). V was pared by 5 bases and J by 5 bases, with 16 bases between. This CDR3 contains 15 residues. CDR3 DNA: TGTGCCAGCAGTGCGTCGGACAGAGCAAACAATGAGCAGTTCTTC. Translated, it gives CASSASDRANNEQFF.

This clonotype has a handful of counts. The gene calls are TRBV29-1 and TRBJ1-2; D unclear. Trimming cost V 3 bases and J 7 bases, with 9 bases left between them. The CDR3 spans 11 residues. Germline V gives CDR1 SQVTM, CDR2 ANQGSEA. The CDR3 nucleotides are TGCAGCGTTGAGGTGGGGATTGGCTACACCTTC. This gives the protein CSVEVGIGYTF.

The chain has TRBV18 and TRBJ1-1; D not certain. This CDR3 comprises 12 residues. V was trimmed by 4 bases and J by 12 bases, leaving 15 bases between them. Germline CDR1 is KGHSH and CDR2 is LQKENI. The CDR3 region is CASSRPEGQTFF. The CDR3 nucleotides read TGTGCCAGCTCACGACCGGAAGGGCAAACTTTCTTT.

This clonotype was picked up a small number of times. The genes are TRBV12-3 or TRBV12-4 and TRBJ1-5; no clear D gene. V shed 8 bases and J shed 0 bases, with 8 bases lying between them. The CDR3 runs 13 residues. The DNA for the CDR3 is TGTGCCAGCGGGAGGGATAGCAATCAGCCCCAGCATTTT. This codes for CASGRDSNQPQHF.

The rearrangement links TRBV4-2 to TRBJ2-1; TRBD2 aligns across 15 bases. The CDR3 extends over 20 amino acids. V dropped 4 bases and J dropped 0; count of bases not matched to a gene: 10. The germline gives CDR1 LGHNA, CDR2 YNFKEQ. The CDR3 nucleotides read TGTGCCAGCAGCCCCACCCCAGGGACTAGCGGGAGGCCCTCCTACAATGAGCAGTTCTTC. Its translation: CASSPTPGTSGRPSYNEQFF.

The chain links TRBV20-1 to TRBJ1-2; 7 bases align to TRBD1. CDR3 length: 13 residues. CDR1 and CDR2 (germline): DFQATT, SNEGSKA (reference sequence). V shed 1 base, J shed 8 bases, and the junction held 7 bases outside the gene matches. As DNA, the CDR3 is TGCAGTGCTAGAGTTAGGGGGCGCGACGGCTACACCTTC. It translates to CSARVRGRDGYTF.

In this sample, this clonotype turned up once. V gene TRBV3-1 combines with J gene TRBJ1-2; TRBD1 is a possible D gene (5 bases). CDR1 and CDR2 from the germline V gene are LGHDT and YNNKEL (reference sequence). V was clipped by 6 bases and J by 8 bases, with 13 bases between them. This CDR3 comprises 12 residues. The CDR3 protein is CASSPGTLGYTF. The CDR3, as DNA: TGTGCCAGCAGTCCTGGGACGCTCGGCTACACCTTC. The full variable domain, completed using reference TRBV3-1 and TRBJ1-2, is DTAVSQTPKYLVTQMGNDKSIKCEQNLGHDTMYWYKQDSKKFLKIMFSYNNKELIINETVPNRFSPKSPDKAHLNLHINSLELGDSAVYFCASSPGTLGYTFGSGTRLTVV.

This clonotype was picked up a small number of times. This sequence joins TRBV4-3 and TRBJ2-3; possibly TRBD2 for D (6 bases). The CDR3 spans 18 residues. CDR1 is LGHNA and CDR2 is YSLEER in the germline V gene. V was cut by 0 bases and J by 6 bases, with 22 bases left in between. The CDR3 DNA sequence: TGCGCCAGCAGCCAAGATTTTGGGGACTCTTACAGCGAGGATACGCAGTATTTT. Its translation: CASSQDFGDSYSEDTQYF.

The chain employs TRBV4-1 and TRBJ2-3; D call uncertain. Germline loops: CDR1 MGHRA, CDR2 YSYEKL. The CDR3 has 15 residues. V shed 0 bases and J shed 8 bases, with 15 bases lying between them. The CDR3 DNA reads as TGCGCCAGCAGCCAAGAAGGGCTCCGACCCCCTACGCAGTATTTT. Translating gives CASSQEGLRPPTQYF.

This clonotype was recorded many times. No conserved phenylalanine or tryptophan ends this CDR3, so it is likely a read error. The limits of the CDR3 on the DNA are not certain, so only TCRdb's listed CDR3 is given. V usage is TRBV20-1 and J usage is TRBJ1-1; the table gives TRBD1 as D, unverified against the DNA. Germline V lookup: CDR1 DFQATT, CDR2 SNEGSKA (reference sequence). Including both end residues, the CDR3 is 12 amino acids long. This chain's CDR3 is CSAREQGRRENL.